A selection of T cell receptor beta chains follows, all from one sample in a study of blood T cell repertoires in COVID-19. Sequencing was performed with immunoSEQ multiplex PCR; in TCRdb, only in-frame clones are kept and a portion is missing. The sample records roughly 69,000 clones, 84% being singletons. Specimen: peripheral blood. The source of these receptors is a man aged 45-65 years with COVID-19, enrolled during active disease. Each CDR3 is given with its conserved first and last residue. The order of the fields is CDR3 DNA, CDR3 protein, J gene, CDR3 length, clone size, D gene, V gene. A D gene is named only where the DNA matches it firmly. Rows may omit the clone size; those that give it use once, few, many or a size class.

DNA: TGTGCCAGCAGCCCCGCGGGACAGGACACCGGGGAGCTGTTTTTT
CDR3: CASSPAGQDTGELFF
J: TRBJ2-2
length: 15
size: NA
D: TRBD1
V: TRBV7-3

DNA: TGTGCCAGCAGCCTAAGGAGCGGGGGTAGTCTTGGTGAGCAGTTCTTC
CDR3: CASSLRSGGSLGEQFF
J: TRBJ2-1
length: 16
size: NA
D: TRBD2
V: TRBV11-3

DNA: TGTGCCAGCAGTGACTCGTGGGGGCAGGGTGAAGCTTTCTTT
CDR3: CASSDSWGQGEAFF
J: TRBJ1-1
length: 14
size: NA
D: NA
V: TRBV6-4

DNA: TGTGCCAGCAGCCTAAGGGGGGAGCAGTACTTC
CDR3: CASSLRGEQYF
J: TRBJ2-7
length: 11
size: NA
D: NA
V: TRBV13

DNA: TGCGCCAGCAGCTTACAAACAGGGGTCCGAAACACTGAAGCTTTCTTT
CDR3: CASSLQTGVRNTEAFF
J: TRBJ1-1
length: 16
size: NA
D: TRBD1
V: TRBV5-1

DNA: TGTGCCTGGACTAGCGGGGGGGACTACAATGAGCAGTTCTTC
CDR3: CAWTSGGDYNEQFF
J: TRBJ2-1
length: 14
size: NA
D: TRBD2
V: TRBV30

DNA: TGTGCCAGCAGCTTTTCTGGCGGGGCCTTGGGAACAGATACGCAGTATTTT
CDR3: CASSFSGGALGTDTQYF
J: TRBJ2-3
length: 17
size: NA
D: NA
V: TRBV7-9

DNA: TGCGCCAGCAGCAGCCCCGGACAGGCCGTGGAGACCCAGTACTTC
CDR3: CASSSPGQAVETQYF
J: TRBJ2-5
length: 15
size: NA
D: TRBD1
V: TRBV5-1

DNA: TGTGCCACCCGACTAGCCGCTAACACCGGGGAGCTGTTTTTT
CDR3: CATRLAANTGELFF
J: TRBJ2-2
length: 14
size: NA
D: TRBD2
V: TRBV10-3

DNA: TGTGCCAGCAGCATGACAGCGAACACTGAAGCTTTCTTT
CDR3: CASSMTANTEAFF
J: TRBJ1-1
length: 13
size: NA
D: NA
V: TRBV11-2

DNA: TGTGCCAGCAGCTTAATATTAACAGGGAACACTGAAGCTTTCTTT
CDR3: CASSLILTGNTEAFF
J: TRBJ1-1
length: 15
size: NA
D: NA
V: TRBV7-2

DNA: TGTGCCAGCAGTTACTCCCGGACAGCTCATCAGCCCCAGCATTTT
CDR3: CASSYSRTAHQPQHF
J: TRBJ1-5
length: 15
size: NA
D: NA
V: TRBV6-5

DNA: TGTGCCAGCAGCCAGACAAGGACAGCAACTAATGAAAAACTGTTTTTT
CDR3: CASSQTRTATNEKLFF
J: TRBJ1-4
length: 16
size: NA
D: NA
V: TRBV4-2

DNA: TGTGCCAGCAGTTACGGGGCATACGATGGCTACACCTTC
CDR3: CASSYGAYDGYTF
J: TRBJ1-2
length: 13
size: NA
D: NA
V: TRBV6-5

DNA: TGTGCCAGCAGCCTACAGGGAAACGGCTACACCTTC
CDR3: CASSLQGNGYTF
J: TRBJ1-2
length: 12
size: NA
D: NA
V: TRBV3-1/TRBV3-2

DNA: TGTGCCAGCAGTTACGATGGCAGACAAGAGACCCAGTACTTC
CDR3: CASSYDGRQETQYF
J: TRBJ2-5
length: 14
size: NA
D: NA
V: TRBV6-2/TRBV6-3

DNA: TGTGCCATCAGTGAGCCGGGACTGCGCGTCCGAGAGACCCAGTACTTC
CDR3: CAISEPGLRVRETQYF
J: TRBJ2-5
length: 16
size: few
D: NA
V: TRBV10-3

DNA: TGTGCCAGCAGACGGGAAGACTATACGCAGTATTTT
CDR3: CASRREDYTQYF
J: TRBJ2-3
length: 12
size: NA
D: NA
V: TRBV2

DNA: TGTGCCAGCTCGAACTCAAGGGGAAACAATCAGCCCCAGCATTTT
CDR3: CASSNSRGNNQPQHF
J: TRBJ1-5
length: 15
size: once
D: NA
V: TRBV18

DNA: TGTGCCAGCAGCTTATTCACGGGGAACACCGGGGAGCTGTTTTTT
CDR3: CASSLFTGNTGELFF
J: TRBJ2-2
length: 15
size: NA
D: NA
V: TRBV11-2

DNA: TGTGCCAGCTCGACAGGGGTTAGGAGGGAACAGCCCCAGCATTTT
CDR3: CASSTGVRREQPQHF
J: TRBJ1-5
length: 15
size: NA
D: TRBD1
V: TRBV6-5

DNA: TGTGCCAGCAGCCTCCGGGAGGGGGGGGCCTACAATGAGCAGTTCTTC
CDR3: CASSLREGGAYNEQFF
J: TRBJ2-1
length: 16
size: NA
D: TRBD2
V: TRBV9

DNA: TGTGCCAGCAGTACTTTTAGCGGGGGGGAGAATGAGCAGTTCTTC
CDR3: CASSTFSGGENEQFF
J: TRBJ2-1
length: 15
size: NA
D: TRBD2
V: TRBV7-2